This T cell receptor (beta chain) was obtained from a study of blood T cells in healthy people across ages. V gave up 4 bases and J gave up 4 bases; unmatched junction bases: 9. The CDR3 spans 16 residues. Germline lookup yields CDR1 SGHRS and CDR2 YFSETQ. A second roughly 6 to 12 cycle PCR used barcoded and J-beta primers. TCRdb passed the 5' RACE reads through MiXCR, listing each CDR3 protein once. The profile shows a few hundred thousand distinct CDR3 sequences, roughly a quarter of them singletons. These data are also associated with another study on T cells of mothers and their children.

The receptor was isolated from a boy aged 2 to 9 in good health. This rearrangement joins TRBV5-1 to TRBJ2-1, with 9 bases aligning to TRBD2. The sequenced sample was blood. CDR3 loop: CASSSRRLAEYNEQFF. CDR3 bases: TGCGCCAGCAGCAGCAGGAGACTAGCGGAGTACAATGAGCAGTTCTTC.